The rows below give T cell receptor beta chains drawn from one sample of a study of beta chain features in type 1 diabetes. The repertoire was sequenced with immunoSEQ multiplex PCR; TCRdb's copy has only in-frame clones and lacks some. The table includes 450,000 to 550,000 clones, 30% detected once. The sequencing input was naive CD4+ T cells from blood. The receptor source for this set is a man younger than 30 in good health. Both conserved end residues are part of each CDR3. Fields, in order: CDR3 protein, CDR3 DNA, clone size, V gene, CDR3 length, D gene, J gene. The D gene is left open where the match is weak. The size field is filled for only some rows; it gives once, few, many or a size class.

CDR3: CAIRETSGISYEQYF; DNA: TGTGCCATCAGGGAGACTAGCGGAATCTCCTACGAGCAGTACTTC; size: -; V: TRBV10-3; length: 15; D: TRBD2; J: TRBJ2-7
CDR3: CASSQAAGTGVSGTGELFF; DNA: TGCGCCAGCAGCCAGGCCGCAGGGACAGGGGTATCGGGCACCGGGGAGCTGTTTTTT; size: -; V: TRBV4-3; length: 19; D: TRBD1; J: TRBJ2-2
CDR3: CASSRTVLATNEKLFF; DNA: TGCGCCAGCAGCCGGACGGTGTTGGCAACTAATGAAAAACTGTTTTTT; size: once; V: TRBV5-1; length: 16; D: -; J: TRBJ1-4
CDR3: CASSYSSRDPNTGELFF; DNA: TGTGCCAGCAGCTACAGTAGCCGGGACCCCAACACCGGGGAGCTGTTTTTT; size: -; V: TRBV7-3; length: 17; D: -; J: TRBJ2-2
CDR3: CASSYREGYGYTF; DNA: TGTGCCAGCAGTTACAGGGAGGGTTATGGCTACACCTTC; size: -; V: TRBV6-5; length: 13; D: -; J: TRBJ1-2
CDR3: CASSPRDYRYEQYF; DNA: TGTGCCAGCAGCCCCCGGGACTATCGCTACGAGCAGTACTTC; size: few; V: TRBV9; length: 14; D: TRBD2; J: TRBJ2-7
CDR3: CASSETGAETQYF; DNA: TGTGCCAGCAGTGAGACCGGCGCGGAGACCCAGTACTTC; size: -; V: TRBV6-1; length: 13; D: -; J: TRBJ2-5
CDR3: CASSRGLAGAGETQYF; DNA: TGTGCCAGCAGCCGTGGACTAGCGGGAGCTGGTGAGACCCAGTACTTC; size: -; V: TRBV4-2; length: 16; D: TRBD2; J: TRBJ2-5
CDR3: CASSLGILAGELFF; DNA: TGCGCCAGCAGCTTGGGCATTTTAGCCGGGGAGCTGTTTTTT; size: -; V: TRBV5-1; length: 14; D: -; J: TRBJ2-2
CDR3: CAWRGQGSNYGYTF; DNA: TGTGCCTGGAGGGGACAGGGGTCCAACTATGGCTACACCTTC; size: -; V: TRBV30; length: 14; D: TRBD1; J: TRBJ1-2
CDR3: CAIKGHQRADTQYF; DNA: TGTGCCATCAAGGGGCACCAGCGGGCGGATACGCAGTATTTT; size: -; V: TRBV10-3; length: 14; D: -; J: TRBJ2-3
CDR3: CASSARPDRGETQYF; DNA: TGTGCCAGCAGCGCCCGACCTGACAGGGGGGAGACCCAGTACTTC; size: -; V: TRBV9; length: 15; D: TRBD1; J: TRBJ2-5
CDR3: CSVEQAGANTGELFF; DNA: TGCAGCGTTGAACAGGCGGGAGCGAACACCGGGGAGCTGTTTTTT; size: few; V: TRBV29-1; length: 15; D: TRBD2; J: TRBJ2-2
CDR3: CASNLGAYGANVLTF; DNA: TGCGCCAGCAACTTGGGGGCCTATGGGGCCAACGTCCTGACTTTC; size: -; V: TRBV5-1; length: 15; D: -; J: TRBJ2-6
CDR3: CASSQDLVAGENYEQYF; DNA: TGCGCCAGCAGCCAAGATCTAGTTGCGGGAGAGAACTACGAGCAGTACTTC; size: few; V: TRBV4-1; length: 17; D: TRBD2; J: TRBJ2-7
CDR3: CASSPWTGGETQYF; DNA: TGTGCCAGCTCACCTTGGACAGGAGGGGAGACCCAGTACTTC; size: -; V: TRBV18; length: 14; D: -; J: TRBJ2-5
CDR3: CASSDLTDQETQYF; DNA: TGTGCCAGCAGTGACCTCACAGACCAAGAGACCCAGTACTTC; size: few; V: TRBV6-6; length: 14; D: -; J: TRBJ2-5
CDR3: CASSGLAGNNEQFF; DNA: TGTGCCAGCTCGGGACTAGCGGGAAACAATGAGCAGTTCTTC; size: -; V: TRBV18; length: 14; D: TRBD2; J: TRBJ2-1
CDR3: CASSQQGSYNEQFF; DNA: TGTGCCAGCAGCCAACAGGGTTCCTACAATGAGCAGTTCTTC; size: -; V: TRBV4-2; length: 14; D: -; J: TRBJ2-1
CDR3: CASSTRFRVPSTDTQYF; DNA: TGTGCCAGCAGTACCCGTTTCAGGGTCCCCAGCACAGATACGCAGTATTTT; size: few; V: TRBV28; length: 17; D: -; J: TRBJ2-3
CDR3: CASSFRDGNTEAFF; DNA: TGTGCCAGCAGCTTTAGGGACGGGAACACTGAAGCTTTCTTT; size: few; V: TRBV5-6; length: 14; D: -; J: TRBJ1-1
CDR3: CASSVVPSRDTQYF; DNA: TGTGCCAGCAGCGTCGTGCCTAGTAGGGATACGCAGTATTTT; size: -; V: TRBV9; length: 14; D: -; J: TRBJ2-3
CDR3: CASSFEQGSSYEQYF; DNA: TGTGCCAGCAGCTTTGAACAGGGTAGCTCCTACGAGCAGTACTTC; size: few; V: TRBV7-8; length: 15; D: -; J: TRBJ2-7
CDR3: CASSQSMGNEQFF; DNA: TGCGCCAGCAGCCAGAGCATGGGGAATGAGCAGTTCTTC; size: -; V: TRBV4-1; length: 13; D: -; J: TRBJ2-1
CDR3: CASRDTQSSYEQYF; DNA: TGTGCCAGCCGAGACACCCAGAGCTCCTACGAGCAGTACTTC; size: -; V: TRBV5-4; length: 14; D: -; J: TRBJ2-7
CDR3: CSVEGTGVQLTQYF; DNA: TGCAGCGTTGAAGGGACAGGGGTACAATTGACCCAGTACTTC; size: few; V: TRBV29-1; length: 14; D: TRBD1; J: TRBJ2-5
CDR3: CASDEDRGADTQYF; DNA: TGTGCCAGCGATGAAGATCGGGGGGCAGATACGCAGTATTTT; size: -; V: TRBV28; length: 14; D: TRBD2; J: TRBJ2-3
CDR3: CASSVAPGGNEQFF; DNA: TGTGCCAGCAGCGTAGCCCCAGGGGGCAATGAGCAGTTCTTC; size: -; V: TRBV9; length: 14; D: TRBD1; J: TRBJ2-1
CDR3: CASTDSGGNEQYF; DNA: TGTGCCAGCACCGATTCGGGCGGGAACGAGCAGTACTTC; size: -; V: TRBV9; length: 13; D: -; J: TRBJ2-7
CDR3: CSATQTVNTEAFF; DNA: TGCAGCGCCACCCAGACAGTGAACACTGAAGCTTTCTTT; size: -; V: TRBV29-1; length: 13; D: -; J: TRBJ1-1
CDR3: CSVGVTGRKQYF; DNA: TGCAGCGTTGGGGTGACAGGGAGGAAGCAGTACTTC; size: few; V: TRBV29-1; length: 12; D: -; J: TRBJ2-7
CDR3: CAWRLSNQPQHF; DNA: TGTGCCTGGAGACTCAGCAATCAGCCCCAGCATTTT; size: few; V: TRBV30; length: 12; D: -; J: TRBJ1-5
CDR3: CASSLASSYEQYF; DNA: TGTGCCAGCAGCTTGGCTAGCTCCTACGAGCAGTACTTC; size: -; V: TRBV5-4; length: 13; D: -; J: TRBJ2-7
CDR3: CASRGSGANVLTF; DNA: TGTGCCAGCAGGGGTTCTGGGGCCAACGTCCTGACTTTC; size: -; V: TRBV27; length: 13; D: -; J: TRBJ2-6
CDR3: CASSERLAGYNEQFF; DNA: TGCGCCAGCAGCGAAAGACTAGCGGGATACAATGAGCAGTTCTTC; size: few; V: TRBV5-1; length: 15; D: TRBD2; J: TRBJ2-1
CDR3: CASSLAPAQETQYF; DNA: TGTGCCAGCAGCTTGGCTCCGGCTCAAGAGACCCAGTACTTC; size: few; V: TRBV5-4; length: 14; D: -; J: TRBJ2-5
CDR3: CASRVGADTQYF; DNA: TGTGCCAGCCGAGTGGGGGCAGATACGCAGTATTTT; size: few; V: TRBV28; length: 12; D: -; J: TRBJ2-3
CDR3: CAWAVGTMHQPQHF; DNA: TGTGCCTGGGCGGTGGGTACGATGCATCAGCCCCAGCATTTT; size: -; V: TRBV30; length: 14; D: -; J: TRBJ1-5
CDR3: CASSHTAGTSVPYEQYF; DNA: TGTGCCAGCAGCCATACGGCCGGGACTAGCGTACCCTACGAGCAGTACTTC; size: -; V: TRBV4-2; length: 17; D: TRBD2; J: TRBJ2-7
CDR3: CAWSVHSQETQYF; DNA: TGTGCCTGGAGTGTACATAGCCAAGAGACCCAGTACTTC; size: -; V: TRBV30; length: 13; D: -; J: TRBJ2-5
CDR3: CASSLRISGAYNEQFF; DNA: TGTGCCAGCAGCTTAAGGATTAGCGGGGCTTACAATGAGCAGTTCTTC; size: -; V: TRBV7-2; length: 16; D: TRBD2; J: TRBJ2-1
CDR3: CAISAGITGKNIQYF; DNA: TGTGCCATCAGTGCCGGAATCACAGGCAAAAACATTCAGTACTTC; size: -; V: TRBV10-3; length: 15; D: -; J: TRBJ2-4
CDR3: CASRRSGWSYEQYF; DNA: TGTGCCAGCAGAAGATCAGGGTGGTCCTACGAGCAGTACTTC; size: -; V: TRBV6-5; length: 14; D: -; J: TRBJ2-7
CDR3: CASSVDQGTSGSWDTQYF; DNA: TGTGCCAGCAGCGTAGATCAGGGGACTAGCGGGAGTTGGGATACGCAGTATTTT; size: few; V: TRBV9; length: 18; D: TRBD2; J: TRBJ2-3
CDR3: CAGSRGIGNEQFF; DNA: TGTGCCGGGTCCAGGGGGATCGGGAATGAGCAGTTCTTC; size: few; V: TRBV13; length: 13; D: TRBD1; J: TRBJ2-1
CDR3: CASSLGPNNEQFF; DNA: TGTGCCAGCAGCTTAGGGCCAAACAATGAGCAGTTCTTC; size: few; V: TRBV7-7; length: 13; D: -; J: TRBJ2-1
CDR3: CSARSGGEQYF; DNA: TGCAGTGCTAGGTCCGGAGGCGAGCAGTACTTC; size: few; V: TRBV20-1; length: 11; D: -; J: TRBJ2-7
CDR3: CASSEALAGYTF; DNA: TGTGCCAGCAGTGAAGCCCTAGCGGGCTACACCTTC; size: few; V: TRBV2; length: 12; D: -; J: TRBJ1-2
CDR3: CASSLGQGGNEQFF; DNA: TGTGCCAGCAGCTTAGGCCAGGGAGGTAATGAGCAGTTCTTC; size: -; V: TRBV7-6; length: 14; D: -; J: TRBJ2-1
CDR3: CAWSRNGIVREQFF; DNA: TGTGCCTGGAGTCGGAACGGGATAGTTAGGGAGCAGTTCTTC; size: -; V: TRBV30; length: 14; D: -; J: TRBJ2-1
CDR3: CASSLGGSNYGYTF; DNA: TGTGCCAGCAGCTTAGGCGGCAGTAACTATGGCTACACCTTC; size: few; V: TRBV7-2; length: 14; D: -; J: TRBJ1-2
CDR3: CASSLVDLGEQFF; DNA: TGTGCCAGCAGCTTAGTGGACTTGGGTGAGCAGTTCTTC; size: -; V: TRBV7-2; length: 13; D: -; J: TRBJ2-1
CDR3: CASSPRASTEAFF; DNA: TGTGCCAGCAGCCCGAGGGCCAGCACTGAAGCTTTCTTT; size: few; V: TRBV25-1; length: 13; D: -; J: TRBJ1-1
CDR3: CSVASGPGTQYF; DNA: TGCAGCGTTGCCAGCGGGCCTGGAACGCAGTATTTT; size: -; V: TRBV29-1; length: 12; D: -; J: TRBJ2-3
CDR3: CATGRDRGQETQYF; DNA: TGTGCCACCGGCCGGGACAGGGGGCAAGAGACCCAGTACTTC; size: -; V: TRBV2; length: 14; D: TRBD1; J: TRBJ2-5
CDR3: CASSPSRGTQYF; DNA: TGTGCCAGCAGCCCAAGCCGGGGAACGCAGTATTTT; size: -; V: TRBV11-2; length: 12; D: -; J: TRBJ2-3
CDR3: CASSFSPYEQYF; DNA: TGTGCCAGCAGTTTTTCCCCCTACGAGCAGTACTTC; size: few; V: TRBV28; length: 12; D: -; J: TRBJ2-7
CDR3: CASSFPGVEETQYF; DNA: TGCGCCAGCAGCTTCCCGGGCGTAGAAGAGACCCAGTACTTC; size: -; V: TRBV5-1; length: 14; D: -; J: TRBJ2-5
CDR3: CAWNSRNTGELFF; DNA: TGTGCCTGGAACTCCAGGAACACCGGGGAGCTGTTTTTT; size: few; V: TRBV30; length: 13; D: -; J: TRBJ2-2
CDR3: CASSLLRGRAEKETQYF; DNA: TGTGCCAGCAGTTTGCTCCGCGGGAGGGCCGAAAAAGAGACCCAGTACTTC; size: -; V: TRBV28; length: 17; D: TRBD2; J: TRBJ2-5